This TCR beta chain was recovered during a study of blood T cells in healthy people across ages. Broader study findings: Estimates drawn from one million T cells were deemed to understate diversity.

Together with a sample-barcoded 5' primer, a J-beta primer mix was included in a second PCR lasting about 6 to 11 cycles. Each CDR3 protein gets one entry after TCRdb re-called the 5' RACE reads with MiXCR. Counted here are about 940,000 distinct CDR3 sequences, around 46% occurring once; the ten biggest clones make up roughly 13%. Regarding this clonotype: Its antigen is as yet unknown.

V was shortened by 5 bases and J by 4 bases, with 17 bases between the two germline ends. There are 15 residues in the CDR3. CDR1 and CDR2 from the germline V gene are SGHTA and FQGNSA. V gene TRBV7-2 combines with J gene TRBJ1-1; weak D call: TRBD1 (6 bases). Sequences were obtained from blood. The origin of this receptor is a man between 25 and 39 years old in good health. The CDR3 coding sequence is TGTGCCAGCAGCGCGTCTGGACAGTTGGGCACTGAAGCTTTCTTT. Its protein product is CASSASGQLGTEAFF. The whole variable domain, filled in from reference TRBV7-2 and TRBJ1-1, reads GAGVSQSPSNKVTEKGKDVELRCDPISGHTALYWYRQSLGQGLEFLIYFQGNSAPDKSGLPSDRFSAERTGGSVSTLTIQRTQQEDSAVYLCASSASGQLGTEAFFGQGTRLTVV.